The T cell receptor beta chain described here comes from a study of CD8 T cells in ankylosing spondylitis. General study results and limits: In reactive arthritis synovial fluid and blood, some motif variants had been reported before. Blood of patients with ankylosing spondylitis appeared to be characterized by a TCR beta motif of several highly homologous variants. Disease-associated clones were reportedly significantly overrepresented in matched ankylosing spondylitis synovial fluid. As for the disease-linked clones, they showed a CD8+ phenotype and occurred at relatively low frequencies in peripheral blood.

CDR3 size: 13 residues. With 2 bases removed from V and 8 bases from J, the gap between germline ends came to 12 bases. TCRdb ran MiXCR on the 5' RACE reads and lists one entry per CDR3 protein. This sample has roughly 670,000 distinct CDR3 sequences; under 20% occur once, and the top ten carry 15% to 20%. Comments on this clonotype: The antigen remains undetermined.

The TCR was taken from a male donor with ankylosing spondylitis. Sample: blood, either unsorted or a sorted T cell fraction (not recorded which). V and J are TRBV12-3 or TRBV12-4 and TRBJ1-2; D might be TRBD1 (6 bases). CDR3 sequence reads: CASSLKKGGGYTF. CDR3 in DNA: TGTGCCAGCAGTTTAAAAAAGGGGGGCGGCTACACCTTC.